This T cell receptor (beta chain) appears in the sequencing data of a study of cytomegalovirus exposure and HLA in healthy donors. Overall study results and limits: TCR beta V- and J-gene trimming, according to a later analysis, was linked to a missense DCLRE1C variant. A further, later analysis showed that HLA-associated TCR beta chains (compared with equally common others) were more clonally expanded. Sequencing likely caused a cluster of highly shared sequence variants.

The V gene lost 2 bases and the J gene lost 4 bases, with 6 bases spanning the gap. The CDR3 runs 12 residues. Germline loops: CDR1 SGHRS, CDR2 YFSETQ. The PCR made use of 60 Vbeta and 13 Jbeta primers. TCRdb's table, derived via immunoSEQ multiplex PCR, lists solely in-frame clones and lacks some. Among about 190,000 clones listed, around 78% were seen once. About this clone itself: As yet, its antigen is unknown.

The source is a woman in her twenties or thirties in good health and CMV-seropositive. The chain combines TRBV5-1 with TRBJ2-5; D call uncertain. Input material: PBMCs. CDR3 amino acids: CASSLTAETQYF. As DNA, the CDR3 is TGCGCCAGCAGCTTAACAGCAGAGACCCAGTACTTC.